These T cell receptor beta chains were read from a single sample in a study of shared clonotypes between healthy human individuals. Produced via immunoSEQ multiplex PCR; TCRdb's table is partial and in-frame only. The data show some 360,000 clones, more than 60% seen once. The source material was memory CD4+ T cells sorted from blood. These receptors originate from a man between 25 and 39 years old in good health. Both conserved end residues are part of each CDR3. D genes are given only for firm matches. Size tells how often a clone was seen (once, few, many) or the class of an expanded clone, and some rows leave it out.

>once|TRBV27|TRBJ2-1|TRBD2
TGTGCCAGCAGTGATGGACTAGCGGGGTTCTTTAAGCAGTTCTTC
CASSDGLAGFFKQFF
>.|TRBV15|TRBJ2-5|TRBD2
TGTGCCACCAGCAGAGGGACTAGCGGGAGGCGGTTTCAAGAGACCCAGTACTTC
CATSRGTSGRRFQETQYF
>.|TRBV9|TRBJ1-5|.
TGTGCCAGCAGCGTGACAGGCGATCAGCCCCAGCATTTT
CASSVTGDQPQHF
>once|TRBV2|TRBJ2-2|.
TGTGCCAGCAGTGAGGTGGGGCTGGGGCTCGGGGAGCTGTTTTTT
CASSEVGLGLGELFF
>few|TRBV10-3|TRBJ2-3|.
TGTGCCATCAGTGAGACGCCCGGAGGCACAGATACGCAGTATTTT
CAISETPGGTDTQYF
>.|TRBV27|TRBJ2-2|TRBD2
TGTGCCAGCAGTTCTACCCTAGCGGGGTATACCGGGGAGCTGTTTTTT
CASSSTLAGYTGELFF
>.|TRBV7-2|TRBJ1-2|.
TGTGCCAGCAGCTTAGACAGGGTGACCCGGAGAGGCTACACCTTC
CASSLDRVTRRGYTF
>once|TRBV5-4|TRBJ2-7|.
TGTGCCAGCAGCCGAAGAGCCCGCTACGAGCAGTACTTC
CASSRRARYEQYF
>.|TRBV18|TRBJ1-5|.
TGTGCCAGCTCACTAGGGGCCAGTCATCAGCCCCAGCATTTT
CASSLGASHQPQHF
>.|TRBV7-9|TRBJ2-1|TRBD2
TGTGCCAGCAGCCCCAGGGGGCTAGCGGGAGGAACCTACAATGAGCAGTTCTTC
CASSPRGLAGGTYNEQFF
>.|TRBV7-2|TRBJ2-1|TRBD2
TGTGCCAGCAGCTCCCCACGGGAGCGGGAACAGCAGTTCTTC
CASSSPREREQQFF
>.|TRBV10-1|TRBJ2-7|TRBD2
TGCGCCAGCAGTGAGGCCGCACCGGGACTAGCGGGAAAATACGAGCAGTACTTC
CASSEAAPGLAGKYEQYF
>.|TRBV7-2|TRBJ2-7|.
TGTGCCAGCAGAGTGGGAGGTGCGGCCGAGCAGTACTTC
CASRVGGAAEQYF
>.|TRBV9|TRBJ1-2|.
TGTGCCAGCAGCACGTCTCACTATGGCTACACCTTC
CASSTSHYGYTF
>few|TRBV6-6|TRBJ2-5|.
TGTGCCAGCAGTCCTCAAGAGACCCAGTACTTC
CASSPQETQYF
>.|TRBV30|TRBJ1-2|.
TGTGCCTGGAGGTCTTCCGGGAACTATGGCTACACCTTC
CAWRSSGNYGYTF
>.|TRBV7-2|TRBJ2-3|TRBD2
TGTGCCAGCAGCCCCCCAGCGGGAGGGAGCGGGTTCACAGATACGCAGTATTTT
CASSPPAGGSGFTDTQYF
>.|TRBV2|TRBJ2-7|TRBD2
TGTGCCAGTGCCTCGGGGGGGCGACCAGACGAGCAGTACTTC
CASASGGRPDEQYF
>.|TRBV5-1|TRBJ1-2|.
TGCGCCAGCAGCTTGGGGTCAGGGGATGGCTACACCTTC
CASSLGSGDGYTF
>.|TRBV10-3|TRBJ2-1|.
TGTGCCATCAGTGAGTCGGGGGGCTCCTACAATGAGCAGTTCTTC
CAISESGGSYNEQFF
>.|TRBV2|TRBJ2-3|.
TGTGCCAGCAGTAAACAGACTCGGGCCACAGATACGCAGTATTTT
CASSKQTRATDTQYF
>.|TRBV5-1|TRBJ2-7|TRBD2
TGCGCCAGCAGCGCAACCACCTCCGGGACTAGTATCTACGAGCAGTACTTC
CASSATTSGTSIYEQYF